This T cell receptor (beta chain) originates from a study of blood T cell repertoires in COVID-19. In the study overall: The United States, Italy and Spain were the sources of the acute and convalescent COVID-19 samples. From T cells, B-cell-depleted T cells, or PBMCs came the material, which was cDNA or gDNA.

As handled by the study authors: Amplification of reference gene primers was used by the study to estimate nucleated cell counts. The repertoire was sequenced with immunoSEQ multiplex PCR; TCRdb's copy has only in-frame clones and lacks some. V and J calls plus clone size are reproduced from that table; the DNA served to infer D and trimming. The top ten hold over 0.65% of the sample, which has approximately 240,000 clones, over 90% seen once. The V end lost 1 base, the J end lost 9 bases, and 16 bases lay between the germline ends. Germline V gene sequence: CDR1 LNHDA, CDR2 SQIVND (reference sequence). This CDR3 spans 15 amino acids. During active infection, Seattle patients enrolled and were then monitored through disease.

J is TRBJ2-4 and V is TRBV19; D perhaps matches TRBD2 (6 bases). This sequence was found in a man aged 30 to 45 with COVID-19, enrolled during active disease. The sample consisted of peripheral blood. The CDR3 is CASSIGRDSAGIQYF. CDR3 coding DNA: TGTGCCAGTAGTATAGGCCGGGACTCGGCTGGCATTCAGTACTTC. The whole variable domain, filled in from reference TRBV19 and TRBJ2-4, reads DGGITQSPKYLFRKEGQNVTLSCEQNLNHDAMYWYRQDPGQGLRLIYYSQIVNDFQKGDIAEGYSVSREKKESFPLTVTSAQKNPTAFYLCASSIGRDSAGIQYFGAGTRLSVL.